This TCR beta chain was observed in a study of T cell repertoires in cytomegalovirus infection. Study-wide context: Both CMV infection and a matching HLA type were indicated by public TCR beta signatures. Whole-study findings and limits: The ex vivo response showed dominance by HLA-C-restricted CMV-specific TCR beta clonotypes.

This clonotype turned up a few times. What it binds is not known. One entry per CDR3 protein results from TCRdb running MiXCR on the reads. The sample includes about 110,000 distinct CDR3 sequences, about 33% of them seen just once. V gave up 1 base and J gave up 7 bases; unmatched junction bases: 6. The length of the CDR3 is 16 residues. Germline V gives CDR1 SGHVS, CDR2 FNYEAQ. The chain combines TRBV7-6 with TRBJ2-1; 11 nucleotides line up with TRBD2. This clonotype was sampled from a human donor in good health (CMV status not recorded). Some clones in this sample may be carry-over from other donors' samples. The sequenced sample was CD8+ T cells from cultured PBMCs, obtained from culture after CMV antigen stimulation. CDR3 in DNA: TGTGCCAGCAGCTTAGAGTTTAGCGGGGGGGCGAATGAGCAGTTCTTC. This codes for CASSLEFSGGANEQFF. The full variable domain, in which reference TRBV7-6 and TRBJ2-1 provide the parts outside the CDR3, is GAGVSQSPRYKVTKRGQDVALRCDPISGHVSLYWYRQALGQGPEFLTYFNYEAQQDKSGLPNDRFSAERPEGSISTLTIQRTEQRDSAMYRCASSLEFSGGANEQFFGPGTRLTVL.